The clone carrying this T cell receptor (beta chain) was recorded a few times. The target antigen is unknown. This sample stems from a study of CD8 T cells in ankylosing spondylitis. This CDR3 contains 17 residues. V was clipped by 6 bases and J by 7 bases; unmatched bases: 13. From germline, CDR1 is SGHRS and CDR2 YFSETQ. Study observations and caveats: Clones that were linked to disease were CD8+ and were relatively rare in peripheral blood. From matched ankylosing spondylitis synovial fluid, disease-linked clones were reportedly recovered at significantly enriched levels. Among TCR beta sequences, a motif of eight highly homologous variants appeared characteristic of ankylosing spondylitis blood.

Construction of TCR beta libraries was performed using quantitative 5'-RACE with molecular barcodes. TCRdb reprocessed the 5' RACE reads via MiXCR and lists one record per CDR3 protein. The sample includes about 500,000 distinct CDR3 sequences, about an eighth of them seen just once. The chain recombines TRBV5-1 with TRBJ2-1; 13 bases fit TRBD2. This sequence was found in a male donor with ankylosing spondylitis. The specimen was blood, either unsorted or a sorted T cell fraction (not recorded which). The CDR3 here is CASNRGTSGRGDNEQFF. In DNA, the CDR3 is TGCGCCAGCAATCGTGGAACTAGCGGGAGGGGTGATAATGAGCAGTTCTTC.